The present TCR beta chain was sequenced within a study of shared clonotypes between healthy human individuals. Study overall: Used for every donor were three CD4 naive, three CD4 memory, two CD8 naive and one CD8 memory plate.

CDR1 is WSHSY and CDR2 is SAAADI in the germline V gene. The ends were cut back, 5 bases at V and 1 base at J, with 11 bases in the middle. The CDR3 extends over 14 amino acids. Original handling: Junction-only sequences without quality scores came from ImmunoSEQ, so filtering differed. Measured with immunoSEQ multiplex PCR; TCRdb has only the in-frame clones, and not every one. V and J calls and clone size are given by that table; D and trimming were obtained from the DNA. The repertoire holds about 680,000 clones, with under 80% as singletons. Sequenced material: memory CD4+ T cells sorted from blood. Subset defined: CD45RA-negative fraction. The sequence was collected from a woman in her thirties in good health. The rearrangement uses TRBV10-2 and TRBJ1-1; D unresolved. CDR3 region: CASSYNRPNTEAFF. CDR3 DNA sequence: TGCGCCAGCAGTTATAACCGACCGAACACTGAAGCTTTCTTT.